Listed below are T cell receptor beta chains from one sample, sequenced in a study of vaccination effects on CD4 cells after COVID-19. Sequencing was performed with immunoSEQ multiplex PCR; in TCRdb, only in-frame clones are kept and a portion is missing. The table has about 73,000 clones, approximately 72% seen once. The antigens of these receptors remain unknown. The sequencing used CD4+ T cells from PBMCs cultured with HCoV-NL63 spike peptides, collected before COVID-19 vaccination. These receptors all come from a human donor who received a COVID-19 vaccine. The conserved cysteine and the conserved F or W are not part of the CDR3 here. Size tells how often a clone was seen (once, few, many) or the class of an expanded clone, and some rows leave it out.

j_call: TRBJ1-2; v_call: TRBV7-2; clone_size: .; cdr3_aa: ASSLEGRAAET
j_call: TRBJ2-5; v_call: TRBV24-1; clone_size: .; cdr3_aa: ATSEPGQGGETQY
j_call: TRBJ1-4; v_call: TRBV7-2; clone_size: .; cdr3_aa: ASSPAGIPLEKLF
j_call: TRBJ2-2; v_call: TRBV6-4; clone_size: .; cdr3_aa: ASSIFGQGNTGELF
j_call: TRBJ2-1; v_call: TRBV20-1; clone_size: .; cdr3_aa: SASFGTQF
j_call: TRBJ1-3; v_call: TRBV18; clone_size: few; cdr3_aa: ASSPPRGSGNTIY
j_call: TRBJ2-3; v_call: TRBV5-1; clone_size: .; cdr3_aa: ASSKGDLTDTQY
j_call: TRBJ1-2; v_call: TRBV12-3/TRBV12-4; clone_size: .; cdr3_aa: ASSRQENYGYT
j_call: TRBJ1-6; v_call: TRBV18; clone_size: .; cdr3_aa: ASSPGGSGNSPLH
j_call: TRBJ1-2; v_call: TRBV6-5; clone_size: .; cdr3_aa: ASTGQTNYGYT
j_call: TRBJ1-1; v_call: TRBV5-4; clone_size: few; cdr3_aa: ASSLKMNTEAF
j_call: TRBJ2-1; v_call: TRBV2; clone_size: .; cdr3_aa: ASSPTSDNEQF
j_call: TRBJ1-1; v_call: TRBV3-1/TRBV3-2; clone_size: .; cdr3_aa: ASSQDWGGGTEAF
j_call: TRBJ1-1; v_call: TRBV10-2; clone_size: .; cdr3_aa: ASSEDLRRTGRGNTEAF
j_call: TRBJ2-2; v_call: TRBV24-1; clone_size: .; cdr3_aa: ATERAGGYGELF
j_call: TRBJ2-6; v_call: TRBV19; clone_size: once; cdr3_aa: ASSRSAGVQFGANVLT
j_call: TRBJ2-5; v_call: TRBV18; clone_size: .; cdr3_aa: ASSSSGDRGETQY
j_call: TRBJ2-4; v_call: TRBV7-9; clone_size: .; cdr3_aa: ASSPRDSKNIQY
j_call: TRBJ1-1; v_call: TRBV23-1; clone_size: once; cdr3_aa: ASSKKGRKNTEAF
j_call: TRBJ1-5; v_call: TRBV12-5; clone_size: .; cdr3_aa: ASGLPRGRPQH
j_call: TRBJ1-4; v_call: TRBV18; clone_size: .; cdr3_aa: ASSPAEKLF
j_call: TRBJ2-5; v_call: TRBV15; clone_size: .; cdr3_aa: ATSRVGEGGRRETQY
j_call: TRBJ1-5; v_call: TRBV6-6; clone_size: .; cdr3_aa: ASSYSGGQGQPQH